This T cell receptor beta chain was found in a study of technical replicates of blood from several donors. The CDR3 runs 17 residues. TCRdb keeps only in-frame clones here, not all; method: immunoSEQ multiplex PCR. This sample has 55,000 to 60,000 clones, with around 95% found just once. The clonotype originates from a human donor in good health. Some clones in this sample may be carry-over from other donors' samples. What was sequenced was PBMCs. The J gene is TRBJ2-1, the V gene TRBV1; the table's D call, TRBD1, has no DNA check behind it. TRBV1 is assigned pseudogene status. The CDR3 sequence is CTSSQIDRGRVYNEQFF. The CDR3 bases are TGCACCAGCAGCCAGATCGACAGGGGGCGAGTGTACAATGAGCAGTTCTTC.